The 4 T cell receptor beta chains in this list originate from one sample, sequenced in a study of cytomegalovirus exposure and HLA in healthy donors. PCR employed 60 Vbeta and 13 Jbeta primers. TCRdb's copy holds only in-frame clones and misses some; the assay was immunoSEQ multiplex PCR. Its listing shows 60,000 to 85,000 clones. The sequencing input was PBMCs. The receptors come from a man aged 45-65 years in good health and CMV-seropositive.

The chain combines TRBV5-1 with TRBJ2-2; 9 positions match TRBD2. Trimming took 0 bases from V and 6 from J; bases not matched to a gene: 9. Germline CDR1 SGHRS, CDR2 YFSETQ. The CDR3 is made up of 17 amino acids. CDR3 amino acids: CASSLGSGGTLPGELFF. The CDR3 bases are TGCGCCAGCAGCTTGGGGAGCGGGGGGACCCTCCCCGGGGAGCTGTTTTTT.

This rearrangement joins TRBV30 to TRBJ2-2, with a weak D call TRBD2 (5 bases). The CDR3 runs 14 residues. Germline values: CDR1 GTSNPN, CDR2 SVGIG (reference sequence). Trimming stripped 3 bases from V and 4 bases from J, with 12 bases between. CDR3 in DNA: TGTGCCTGGAGATCGGCGGGTACCACCGGGGAGCTGTTTTTT. Translating it yields CAWRSAGTTGELFF.

The gene calls are TRBV27 and TRBJ2-7; D ambiguous. This CDR3 has 12 residues. Per germline, CDR1 MNHEY and CDR2 SMNVEV (reference sequence). V was cut by 5 bases and J by 4 bases, with 9 bases left in between. The CDR3 loop reads CASSGSGYEQYF. CDR3 DNA: TGTGCCAGCAGTGGGTCGGGTTACGAGCAGTACTTC.

The chain couples TRBV28 to TRBJ1-5; D gene uncertain. Trimming stripped 6 bases from V and 11 bases from J, with 14 bases between. This CDR3 is 12 amino acids long. Germline CDR1 and CDR2: MDHEN and SYDVKM. The CDR3 DNA sequence: TGTGCCAGCAGCCCTGCGACTAGGGCCCAGCATTTT. The encoded protein is CASSPATRAQHF.